These T cell receptor beta chains were read from a single sample in a study of T cell responses to AZD1222 COVID-19 vaccine. Profiling relied on immunoSEQ multiplex PCR, and the TCRdb table lists in-frame clones only, not all of them. This table has about 76,000 clones, over 85% appearing once. The material was peripheral blood, obtained on day 0 of AZD1222 vaccination. These receptors were collected from an adult in good health. CDR3s include the opening cysteine and the closing phenylalanine or tryptophan. The D gene is left open where the match is weak. Clone sizes are given selectively: once, few, many, or a class where the clone is expanded.

V gene,D gene,clone size,J gene,CDR3 protein,CDR3 DNA
TRBV9,TRBD1,NA,TRBJ2-3,CASSVQGADTQYF,TGTGCCAGCAGCGTTCAGGGGGCAGATACGCAGTATTTT
TRBV4-1,NA,NA,TRBJ1-4,CASSQVGTTEKLFF,TGCGCCAGCAGCCAAGTCGGGACAACAGAAAAACTGTTTTTT
TRBV2,NA,NA,TRBJ1-4,CASSRRSTNEKLFF,TGTGCCAGCAGTAGGCGTTCAACTAATGAAAAACTGTTTTTT
TRBV11-3,NA,NA,TRBJ1-1,CASSLAGTEGTEAFF,TGTGCCAGCAGCTTAGCGGGGACGGAGGGGACTGAAGCTTTCTTT
TRBV7-6,TRBD2,NA,TRBJ2-1,CASSLRTSGTSSYNEQFF,TGTGCCAGCAGCCTCCGGACTAGCGGGACTAGCTCCTACAATGAGCAGTTCTTC
TRBV7-9,NA,NA,TRBJ1-2,CASTSEGGGYGYTF,TGTGCCAGTACCTCCGAAGGGGGAGGCTATGGCTACACCTTC
TRBV7-2,NA,NA,TRBJ1-5,CASSLVNRQPQHF,TGTGCCAGCAGCTTAGTTAATCGACAGCCCCAGCATTTT
TRBV7-2,NA,NA,TRBJ1-1,CASSSGPDGRAFF,TGTGCCAGCAGCTCCGGGCCTGACGGGAGGGCTTTCTTT
TRBV30,NA,NA,TRBJ2-5,CAWSPSVGGETQYF,TGTGCCTGGAGCCCCTCTGTCGGCGGGGAGACCCAGTACTTC
TRBV2,NA,NA,TRBJ1-1,CASRERGGSTEAFF,TGTGCCAGCAGGGAGAGGGGGGGTAGTACTGAAGCTTTCTTT
TRBV5-1,TRBD1,NA,TRBJ2-2,CASSQRQGAGTGELFF,TGCGCCAGCAGCCAACGACAGGGGGCGGGCACCGGGGAGCTGTTTTTT
TRBV11-3,NA,few,TRBJ2-1,CASSLSLIGGSEQFF,TGTGCCAGCAGCTTGTCTCTTATAGGGGGAAGTGAGCAGTTCTTC
TRBV30,NA,NA,TRBJ1-5,CAWSASPVRGQPQHF,TGTGCCTGGAGTGCGTCCCCGGTTAGGGGTCAGCCCCAGCATTTT
TRBV20-1,NA,once,TRBJ2-3,CSASDPDTDTQYF,TGCAGTGCTAGTGATCCTGACACAGATACGCAGTATTTT
TRBV24-1,NA,NA,TRBJ2-1,CATSDFAGSNEQFF,TGTGCCACCAGTGATTTCGCAGGGTCCAATGAGCAGTTCTTC
TRBV23-1,NA,NA,TRBJ2-7,CASAGEQYF,TGCGCCAGCGCGGGGGAGCAGTACTTC
TRBV19,NA,NA,TRBJ1-2,CASSARHNYGYTF,TGTGCCAGTAGTGCCCGACACAACTATGGCTACACCTTC
TRBV5-4,TRBD2,once,TRBJ2-3,CASRALGRGTDTQYF,TGTGCCAGCAGGGCGCTTGGGAGGGGCACAGATACGCAGTATTTT
TRBV7-8,NA,NA,TRBJ2-3,CASSPWANSLASTDTQYF,TGTGCCAGCAGCCCCTGGGCGAACAGCCTTGCAAGCACAGATACGCAGTATTTT
TRBV24-1,NA,NA,TRBJ2-2,CATSDGNTGELFF,TGTGCCACCAGTGACGGCAACACCGGGGAGCTGTTTTTT
TRBV19,NA,NA,TRBJ1-4,CASSLLRDPRLFF,TGTGCCAGTAGCCTTCTCCGGGACCCCCGTCTGTTTTTT
TRBV5-1,NA,once,TRBJ1-5,CASSPDSHQPQHF,TGCGCCAGCAGCCCGGACAGCCATCAGCCCCAGCATTTT
TRBV10-3,NA,NA,TRBJ2-1,CAISGGEGNEQFF,TGTGCCATCAGTGGGGGCGAGGGGAATGAGCAGTTCTTC
TRBV15,NA,NA,TRBJ1-6,CATRPTGNNSPLHF,TGTGCCACCAGGCCTACCGGAAATAATTCACCCCTCCACTTT
TRBV6-5,NA,NA,TRBJ1-3,CASISQGFGNTIYF,TGTGCCAGCATATCCCAGGGCTTTGGAAACACCATATATTTT
TRBV6-5,NA,NA,TRBJ1-2,CASNKQGPSGYTF,TGTGCCAGCAACAAACAGGGACCTAGCGGCTACACCTTC
TRBV5-5,NA,few,TRBJ1-4,CASSLGPHGGEKLFF,TGTGCCAGCAGCTTGGGACCCCACGGGGGTGAAAAACTGTTTTTT
TRBV21-1,NA,NA,TRBJ1-4,CASSLRTGTGTILFF,TGTGCCAGCAGCCTCCGCACCGGGACAGGCACTATACTGTTTTTT
TRBV27,NA,NA,TRBJ1-6,CASSLSATGNSPLHF,TGTGCCAGCAGTTTATCCGCAACAGGGAATTCACCCCTCCACTTT
TRBV18,NA,NA,TRBJ2-7,CASGGGTSYEQYF,TGTGCCAGCGGAGGGGGAACGTCGTACGAGCAGTACTTC
TRBV7-8,NA,NA,TRBJ1-2,CASSPGTAHYGYTF,TGTGCCAGCAGCCCCGGGACGGCACACTATGGCTACACCTTC
TRBV4-1,NA,NA,TRBJ1-5,CASRHDAGIRHINQPQHF,TGCGCCAGCAGACACGATGCAGGGATTCGCCATATCAATCAGCCCCAGCATTTT
TRBV29-1,NA,NA,TRBJ2-3,CSVDAGLTDTQYF,TGCAGCGTTGACGCAGGGTTGACAGATACGCAGTATTTT
TRBV10-2,NA,NA,TRBJ1-1,CASSEGAVTEAFF,TGCGCCAGCAGTGAGGGGGCTGTCACTGAAGCTTTCTTT
TRBV3-1/TRBV3-2,NA,NA,TRBJ1-4,CASSQDHGGNEKLFF,TGTGCCAGCAGCCAAGATCACGGGGGCAATGAAAAACTGTTTTTT
TRBV19,NA,NA,TRBJ1-2,CASSREGGYTF,TGTGCCAGTAGTAGAGAGGGTGGCTACACCTTC
TRBV30,TRBD2,NA,TRBJ2-1,CAWSIKRGHNEQFF,TGTGCCTGGAGTATCAAGCGGGGGCACAATGAGCAGTTCTTC
TRBV30,NA,NA,TRBJ1-6,CAWSATMSSYNSPLHF,TGTGCCTGGAGCGCCACCATGAGCTCCTATAATTCACCCCTCCACTTT
TRBV7-2,NA,NA,TRBJ1-1,CASSRGVNTEAFF,TGTGCCAGCAGCCGAGGGGTTAACACTGAAGCTTTCTTT
TRBV10-3,NA,once,TRBJ1-2,CAISPTVNYGYTF,TGTGCCATCAGTCCAACAGTTAACTATGGCTACACCTTC